This T cell receptor (beta chain) stems from a study of blood T cells in healthy people across ages. This clonotype was found a few times. Its antigen is currently unknown. Study-wide results and caveats: Observed TCR beta diversity per million T cells went down as age went up. This fall followed a roughly linear course with age.

The ends were cut back, 3 bases at V and 5 bases at J, with 16 bases in the middle. This CDR3 comprises 15 residues. The germline gives CDR1 SGHKS, CDR2 YYEKEE (reference sequence). Primers used in a second PCR of about 6 to 12 cycles were a sample-barcoded 5' primer and a J-beta primer mix. TCRdb re-called the 5' RACE reads through MiXCR, storing one row per CDR3 protein. The sample consists of some 1.4 million distinct CDR3 sequences, around 42% of them appearing once. This clonotype was obtained from a woman under 30 in good health. Sequenced sample: blood. This chain links TRBV5-5 with TRBJ2-3, with D possibly being TRBD1 or TRBD2 (6 bases each). CDR3 DNA: TGTGCCAGCAGCTGGAGGGGGGCGCCTGAAGATACGCAGTATTTT. Amino acids: CASSWRGAPEDTQYF.